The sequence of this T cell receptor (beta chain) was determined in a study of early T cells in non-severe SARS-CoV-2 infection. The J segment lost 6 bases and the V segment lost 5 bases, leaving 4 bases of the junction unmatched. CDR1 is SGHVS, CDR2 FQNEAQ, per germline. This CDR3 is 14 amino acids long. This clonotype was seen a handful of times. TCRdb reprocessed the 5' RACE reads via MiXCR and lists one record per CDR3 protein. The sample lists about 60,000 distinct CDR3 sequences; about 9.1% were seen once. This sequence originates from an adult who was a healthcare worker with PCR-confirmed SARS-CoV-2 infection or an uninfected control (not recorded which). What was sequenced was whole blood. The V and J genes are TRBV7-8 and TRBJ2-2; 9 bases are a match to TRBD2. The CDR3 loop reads CASSRGLAPGELFF. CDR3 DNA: TGTGCCAGCAGCCGGGGACTAGCACCCGGGGAGCTGTTTTTT.